What follows are 24 T cell receptor beta chains derived from one specimen sequenced in a study of Ad26.COV2.S vaccination and SARS-CoV-2 variants (dated by TCRdb to the early 2020s). The protocol used for the library was the immunoSEQ multiplex PCR assay. Drawn from immuneACCESS, this table holds only the in-frame rearrangements with V and J called that TCRdb kept. Clones are partly lost; checked studies trace under half to an unresolved V gene and leave the rest unexplained. This sample holds hundreds of thousands of clones; 89% were observed only once. Jointly, the top ten make up over 1.3% of the sample. The treatment or condition label corresponds to: roughly 19 received Ad26.COV2.S at low or high dose, single or two shots; 5 received placebo; per-sample allocation not given. For vaccine and placebo recipients, repertoires were sequenced using samples collected on day 63 after the first injection.

This specimen consisted of peripheral blood, obtained in a trial of Ad26.COV2.S vaccine versus placebo. The source of these receptors is a person aged 18 to 65 who received the Ad26.COV2.S COVID-19 vaccine or a placebo.

A note on this clone: The sample carries other DNA sequences with the same CDR3. V usage is TRBV6-5 and J usage is TRBJ1-1; possibly TRBD1 for D (5 bases). The CDR3 has 12 amino acids. Trimming shortened V by 5 bases and J by 8 bases, and 12 bases separated the two germline ends. CDR1 is MNHEY and CDR2 is SVGAGI in the germline V gene. CDR3 protein: CASSLPRGEAFF. In DNA form, the CDR3 reads TGTGCCAGCAGTCTCCCTAGGGGAGAAGCTTTCTTT.

The gene calls are TRBV5-1 and TRBJ2-6; 8 nucleotides line up with TRBD1. Trimming at V came to 4 bases and at J to 1 base, leaving 4 bases not matched to a gene. Germline V lookup: CDR1 SGHRS, CDR2 YFSETQ. The CDR3 is made up of 16 amino acids. CDR3 nucleotides: TGCGCCAGCAGCCGGACAGGGTGGTCTGGGGCCAACGTCCTGACTTTC. The encoded protein is CASSRTGWSGANVLTF.

V gene TRBV10-3 combines with J gene TRBJ2-1; 7 bases align to TRBD1. Germline CDR1 and CDR2: ENHRY and SYGVKD. The CDR3 sequence is 14 residues long. J gave up 1 base and V 6 bases, and 3 bases lay outside the gene matches. CDR3 loop: CAIRTGNSYNEQFF. DNA for the CDR3: TGTGCCATCAGGACAGGGAATTCCTACAATGAGCAGTTCTTC.

This sequence joins TRBV15 and TRBJ1-3; 7 positions match TRBD1. J gave up 2 bases and V 8 bases, and 3 bases lay outside the gene matches. In germline, CDR1 is LNHNV, CDR2 YYDKDF (reference sequence). The CDR3 covers 13 residues. The chain's CDR3 is CATRTGAGNTIYF. The CDR3 bases are TGTGCCACCCGTACAGGGGCTGGAAACACCATATATTTT.

With regard to this clone: Distinct nucleotide sequences in the sample also encode this CDR3. The chain employs TRBV7-8 and TRBJ1-5; no clear D gene. Per germline, CDR1 SGHVS and CDR2 FQNEAQ. The V and J ends lost 1 base and 4 bases respectively, with 8 bases between them. The CDR3 runs 14 residues. The CDR3 nucleotides read TGTGCCAGCAGCTTAGGGTCTGGGAATCAGCCCCAGCATTTT. Protein product: CASSLGSGNQPQHF.

This rearrangement joins TRBV2 to TRBJ2-5; tentative D call: TRBD2 (5 bases). Germline CDR1 reads SNHLY; CDR2 reads FYNNEI. This CDR3 region has 12 residues. The V and J ends lost 4 bases and 5 bases respectively, with 8 bases between them. The CDR3 DNA follows: TGTGCCAGCAGTGCGGGGTCGGAGACCCAGTACTTC. Its protein is CASSAGSETQYF. Based on the CDR3 plus reference TRBV2 and TRBJ2-5, the full variable domain is EPEVTQTPSHQVTQMGQEVILRCVPISNHLYFYWYRQILGQKVEFLVSFYNNEISEKSEIFDDQFSVERPDGSNFTLKIRSTKLEDSAMYFCASSAGSETQYFGPGTRLLVL.

This chain connects TRBV9 to TRBJ2-3, with a weak D call TRBD2 (5 bases). V was shortened by 1 base and J by 5 bases, with 11 bases between the two germline ends. The germline CDR1 and CDR2 sequences are SGDLS and YYNGEE. There are 14 residues in the CDR3. CDR3 coding DNA: TGTGCCAGCAGCGTATTCGTCGCGGGAGATACGCAGTATTTT. Its translation is CASSVFVAGDTQYF.

The gene calls are TRBV6-2 or TRBV6-3 and TRBJ2-1, with 7 nucleotides matching TRBD2. The CDR3 covers 15 residues. Germline V gene sequence: CDR1 MNHEY, CDR2 SVGEGT. The V and J ends lost 6 bases and 0 bases, in that order; junction bases with no gene match: 5. DNA of the CDR3: TGTGCCAGCAGCCCCACTAGCGCCTCCTACAATGAGCAGTTCTTC. It encodes CASSPTSASYNEQFF.

The chain joins TRBV12-3 or TRBV12-4 to TRBJ1-1; the D gene is possibly TRBD1 (6 bases). Trimming removed 7 bases at V and 5 bases at J, with 14 bases between. The CDR3 is 13 amino acids. The CDR3 loop is CASKQGTWTEAFF. CDR3 sequence (DNA): TGTGCCAGCAAGCAGGGGACTTGGACTGAAGCTTTCTTT.

The V and J genes are TRBV18 and TRBJ1-2; D gene ambiguous. Germline V gene data show CDR1 as KGHSH and CDR2 as LQKENI. Between the trimmed V and J ends, which lost 5 bases and 5 bases, there was a span of 15 bases. The CDR3 totals 14 residues. CDR3 region: CASSLDGDSYGYTF. CDR3 in DNA: TGTGCCAGCTCATTGGACGGCGATTCTTATGGCTACACCTTC. The full variable domain, completed using reference TRBV18 and TRBJ1-2, is NAGVMQNPRHLVRRRGQEARLRCSPMKGHSHVYWYRQLPEEGLKFMVYLQKENIIDESGMPKERFSAEFPKEGPSILRIQQVVRGDSAAYFCASSLDGDSYGYTFGSGTRLTVV.

The chain has TRBV6-5 and TRBJ2-5, with 8 bases identical to TRBD1. With V trimmed by 7 bases and J by 5 bases, 12 bases remained unmatched. The CDR3 spans 15 residues. Germline V gives CDR1 MNHEY, CDR2 SVGAGI. In DNA, the CDR3 is TGTGCCAGCACCCGCCAGGGGGCGCTGATGGAGACCCAGTACTTC. This sequence encodes CASTRQGALMETQYF.

The genes are TRBV4-3 and TRBJ2-1; D tentatively reads TRBD1 or TRBD2 (5 bases each). Germline assignment: CDR1 LGHNA and CDR2 YSLEER. The CDR3 totals 15 residues. The ends were cut back, 2 bases at V and 4 bases at J, with 12 bases in the middle. The DNA for the CDR3 is TGCGCCAGCAGCCAATCCTCGGGACGGTACAATGAGCAGTTCTTC. This translates into CASSQSSGRYNEQFF.

J is TRBJ2-5 and V is TRBV18; TRBD2 matches 8 bases. Germline-derived CDR1 and CDR2 are KGHSH and LQKENI. J gave up 1 base and V 6 bases, and 1 base lay outside the gene matches. This CDR3 region has 13 residues. The CDR3 DNA sequence: TGTGCCAGCTCCGGGGGGGCCCAAGAGACCCAGTACTTC. Translating it yields CASSGGAQETQYF.

The chain employs TRBV6-1 and TRBJ1-3; unclear D gene. The CDR3 consists of 16 residues. In germline, CDR1 is MNHNS, CDR2 SASEGT. Trimming cost V 3 bases and J 0 bases, with 12 bases left between them. As DNA, the CDR3 is TGTGCCAGCAGTGAGGACCCTCTTGACTCTGGAAACACCATATATTTT. It encodes CASSEDPLDSGNTIYF.

This CDR3 is CASSAGLAVVDEQFF. CDR3 DNA sequence: TGCGCCAGCAGCGCCGGACTAGCGGTGGTGGATGAGCAGTTCTTC. The chain joins TRBV5-1 to TRBJ2-1, with TRBD2 matching over 10 bases. This CDR3 region has 15 residues. Germline V gives CDR1 SGHRS, CDR2 YFSETQ. The V and J ends lost 4 bases and 8 bases, in that order; junction bases with no gene match: 9.

The V call is TRBV28, the J call TRBJ2-7, with D possibly being TRBD1 (6 bases). Germline assignment: CDR1 MDHEN and CDR2 SYDVKM. V was clipped by 4 bases and J by 3 bases, with 10 bases between them. CDR3 length equals 13 residues. The CDR3 DNA sequence: TGTGCCAGCAGTTCGGCAGGGGACTACGAGCAGTACTTC. Protein product: CASSSAGDYEQYF.

The chain carries TRBV5-1 and TRBJ1-6, with D tentatively TRBD1 (5 bases). CDR1 SGHRS and CDR2 YFSETQ come from the germline V gene. This CDR3 spans 14 amino acids. Trimming pared 1 base from V and 5 bases from J, leaving 7 bases between. For the CDR3, the DNA is TGCGCCAGCAGCTTGCAGGGCGATAATTCACCCCTCCACTTT. Protein: CASSLQGDNSPLHF.

CDR3 nucleotides: TGCAGCGTTAGGGCTGAGGGGACGGGCACCGGGGAGCTGTTTTTT. As protein: CSVRAEGTGTGELFF. The gene calls are TRBV29-1 and TRBJ2-2; D could derive from TRBD1 or TRBD2 (5 bases each). The germline gives CDR1 SQVTM, CDR2 ANQGSEA. CDR3 length equals 15 residues. The V end lost 5 bases, the J end lost 4 bases, and 17 bases lay between the germline ends.

This chain joins TRBV30 and TRBJ2-7; the match to TRBD1 covers 9 bases. This CDR3 is 13 amino acids long. V lost 6 bases to trimming and J lost 4 bases; unmatched junction nucleotides: 7. CDR1 and CDR2 (germline): GTSNPN, SVGIG (reference sequence). The CDR3, as DNA: TGTGCCTGCCGAACAGGGGGCCCATACGAGCAGTACTTC. Protein: CACRTGGPYEQYF.

The V call is TRBV15, the J call TRBJ1-1, with no clear D. The CDR3 covers 12 residues. Germline V CDR1 and CDR2: LNHNV, YYDKDF (reference sequence). Trimming took off 5 bases at V and 3 bases at J, with 7 bases between the two ends. Here the CDR3 DNA reads TGTGCCACCAGCTTCGGGTACACTGAAGCTTTCTTT. This translates into CATSFGYTEAFF.

The rearrangement joins TRBV5-1 to TRBJ2-1; 9 nucleotides align to TRBD1. Germline V gene sequence: CDR1 SGHRS, CDR2 YFSETQ. The junction had 5 bases not matched to a gene; V was cut back by 5 bases and J by 8 bases. This CDR3 has 13 amino acids. Written as DNA, the CDR3 is TGCGCCAGCAGTAGGGACAGGGCCTATGAGCAGTTCTTC. Protein sequence: CASSRDRAYEQFF. Full variable domain (missing parts from reference TRBV5-1 and TRBJ2-1): KAGVTQTPRYLIKTRGQQVTLSCSPISGHRSVSWYQQTPGQGLQFLFEYFSETQRNKGNFPGRFSGRQFSNSRSEMNVSTLELGDSALYLCASSRDRAYEQFFGPGTRLTVL.

This sequence joins TRBV13 and TRBJ2-7; no firm D call. This CDR3 has 14 amino acids. V was pared by 5 bases and J by 0 bases, with 11 bases between. Germline V gives CDR1 PRHDT, CDR2 FYEKMQ (reference sequence). The CDR3, as DNA: TGTGCCAGCAGCCCACCCCTAGACTCCTACGAGCAGTACTTC. Translating gives CASSPPLDSYEQYF.

The chain combines TRBV5-4 with TRBJ1-2, with TRBD1 as a possible D gene (5 bases). Germline CDR1 reads SGHNT; CDR2 reads YYREEE (reference sequence). This CDR3 contains 13 residues. V lost 2 bases to trimming and J lost 6 bases, with 11 bases between them. CDR3 nucleotides: TGTGCCAGCAGCTTTACGGGGGTTCATGGCTACACCTTC. This encodes CASSFTGVHGYTF.

This clone showed up just once. J is TRBJ2-2 and V is TRBV18, with a possible D match to TRBD1 (5 bases). The CDR3 extends over 14 amino acids. V was pared by 3 bases and J by 4 bases, with 9 bases between. Germline assignment: CDR1 KGHSH and CDR2 LQKENI. The CDR3 region is CASSPDKGTGELFF. The CDR3 bases are TGTGCCAGCTCACCGGACAAAGGCACCGGGGAGCTGTTTTTT.